This T cell receptor beta chain was sequenced in a study of blood T cell repertoires in COVID-19. Study in general: COVID-19 samples, acute and convalescent, were from the United States, Italy and Spain. Sources were T cells, B-cell-depleted T cells, or PBMCs; the material itself was cDNA or gDNA.

The CDR3 is 13 residues long. Deletions cut 3 bases from V and 1 base from J, with 6 bases between. Germline assignment: CDR1 LNHDA and CDR2 SQIVND (reference sequence). With respect to this clone: The sample carries other DNA sequences with the same CDR3.

In the original workflow: Estimates of nucleated cell counts were drawn from the amplification of reference gene primers. Assay: immunoSEQ multiplex PCR; the TCRdb copy retains only in-frame clones and omits some. V, J and clone size are those of that table, while D and trimming were read from the DNA. The sample has a few hundred thousand clones, 80% seen once. The J gene is TRBJ1-1, the V gene TRBV19; unclear D gene. The TCR comes from a human donor in a cohort sampled during active COVID-19. The sequenced sample consisted of peripheral blood. CDR3 in amino acids: CASSISRNTEAFF. The DNA of the CDR3 is TGTGCCAGTAGTATTAGCCGGAACACTGAAGCTTTCTTT. The entire variable domain, with the rest obtained from reference TRBV19 and TRBJ1-1, is as follows: DGGITQSPKYLFRKEGQNVTLSCEQNLNHDAMYWYRQDPGQGLRLIYYSQIVNDFQKGDIAEGYSVSREKKESFPLTVTSAQKNPTAFYLCASSISRNTEAFFGQGTRLTVV.